The 16 T cell receptor beta chains reported below all come from one sample, sequenced in a study of cytomegalovirus exposure and HLA in healthy donors. The PCR made use of 60 Vbeta and 13 Jbeta primers. The method was immunoSEQ multiplex PCR; TCRdb's version includes in-frame clones alone and lacks a portion of them. Its clone listing holds about 92,000 clones. Sequenced: PBMCs. The source of these receptors is a middle-aged man in good health and CMV-seropositive.

V gene TRBV28 combines with J gene TRBJ2-7; no clear D. The CDR3 is made up of 12 amino acids. Per germline, CDR1 MDHEN and CDR2 SYDVKM. Between the trimmed V and J ends, which lost 8 bases and 3 bases, there was a span of 11 bases. CDR3 bases: TGTGCCAGCTCGGCGGTAGTCTACGAGCAGTACTTC. Protein: CASSAVVYEQYF.

This chain uses TRBV19 with TRBJ2-3, with 7 bases lining up with TRBD2. The CDR3 extends over 16 amino acids. V shed 7 bases and J 0 bases; nucleotides not matched to a gene: 10. Germline values: CDR1 LNHDA, CDR2 SQIVND (reference sequence). CDR3 residues: CASTNRGLPSTDTQYF. The CDR3 bases are TGTGCCAGTACAAACCGGGGACTACCCAGCACAGATACGCAGTATTTT.

The chain joins TRBV6-6 to TRBJ2-3, with D possibly TRBD1 on 5 matching bases. The CDR3 is 14 residues long. Germline V gene sequence: CDR1 MNHNY, CDR2 SVGAGI (reference sequence). V was shortened by 6 bases and J by 2 bases, with 12 bases between the two germline ends. CDR3 amino acids: CASSRQPLTDTQYF. The CDR3, as DNA: TGTGCCAGCAGCAGACAGCCACTCACAGATACGCAGTATTTT.

The chain has TRBV5-1 and TRBJ1-1; D is perhaps TRBD1 (5 bases). V gave up 0 bases and J gave up 4 bases, with 13 bases separating them. The CDR3 sequence is 15 residues long. CDR1 and CDR2 from the germline V gene are SGHRS and YFSETQ. The CDR3: CASSLAGTLGTEAFF. The CDR3 coding sequence is TGCGCCAGCAGCTTGGCCGGGACTTTGGGCACTGAAGCTTTCTTT.

The chain combines TRBV29-1 with TRBJ2-7; a possible D gene is TRBD2 (7 bases). Germline assignment: CDR1 SQVTM and CDR2 ANQGSEA. The ends were cut back, 6 bases at V and 2 bases at J, with 20 bases in the middle. CDR3 length equals 15 residues. The CDR3 bases are TGCAGCGTGTCGTCCGGGGGGCAGCCTGCCTACGAGCAGTACTTC. Translation gives CSVSSGGQPAYEQYF.

This chain links TRBV5-6 with TRBJ2-3; TRBD2 matches at 9 bases. V was clipped by 4 bases and J by 6 bases; unmatched bases: 12. The CDR3 is made up of 16 amino acids. CDR1 SGHDT and CDR2 YYEEEE come from the germline V gene. CDR3 in DNA: TGTGCCAGCAGCCCCGGGGTAGCGGGAGCGTACGATACGCAGTATTTT. Its protein is CASSPGVAGAYDTQYF.

The V call is TRBV7-6, the J call TRBJ1-4; D is uncertain. The germline V gene has CDR1 SGHVS and CDR2 FNYEAQ. The ends were cut back, 5 bases at V and 0 bases at J, with 10 bases in the middle. This CDR3 spans 15 amino acids. The DNA of the CDR3 is TGTGCCAGCAGCCGAATTGCGGCAACTAATGAAAAACTGTTTTTT. This codes for CASSRIAATNEKLFF. Complete variable domain (other parts from reference TRBV7-6 and TRBJ1-4): GAGVSQSPRYKVTKRGQDVALRCDPISGHVSLYWYRQALGQGPEFLTYFNYEAQQDKSGLPNDRFSAERPEGSISTLTIQRTEQRDSAMYRCASSRIAATNEKLFFGSGTQLSVL.

This chain links TRBV4-1 with TRBJ2-3; a weak D match, TRBD2 (6 bases). Deletions cut 2 bases from V and 1 base from J, with 19 bases between. Germline-derived CDR1 and CDR2 are MGHRA and YSYEKL. CDR3 length: 18 amino acids. This chain's CDR3 is CASSQQVGRGIGTDTQYF. The CDR3 DNA reads TGCGCCAGCAGCCAACAGGTCGGGAGAGGCATAGGCACAGATACGCAGTATTTT.

The V gene is TRBV7-9, the J gene TRBJ2-7; D unresolved. The CDR3 is 11 amino acids. The germline CDR1 and CDR2 sequences are SEHNR and FQNEAQ (reference sequence). V shed 5 bases and J shed 3 bases, with 5 bases lying between them. The CDR3 coding sequence is TGTGCCAGCAGCCGACTCTACGAGCAGTACTTC. Protein: CASSRLYEQYF.

The chain joins TRBV19 to TRBJ2-1; D is perhaps TRBD1 (6 bases). Trimming left V 3 bases short and J 2 bases short, with 11 bases between. From germline, CDR1 is LNHDA and CDR2 SQIVND (reference sequence). The CDR3 is 15 residues long. The chain's CDR3 is CASSIQGTPYNEQFF. The CDR3, as DNA: TGTGCCAGTAGTATTCAGGGGACCCCCTACAATGAGCAGTTCTTC.

The CDR3 here is CASSRKVVNLSYGYTF. The CDR3 DNA follows: TGTGCCAGCAGCCGAAAAGTAGTAAATCTCTCCTATGGCTACACCTTC. This chain connects TRBV27 to TRBJ1-2; no clear D. Trimming pared 6 bases from V and 4 bases from J, leaving 21 bases between. The germline CDR1 and CDR2 sequences are MNHEY and SMNVEV (reference sequence). The CDR3 is 16 amino acids.

The chain is built from TRBV9 and TRBJ2-1; maybe TRBD1 (6 bases). Germline CDR1 SGDLS, CDR2 YYNGEE. V was pared by 5 bases and J by 0 bases, with 15 bases between. There are 16 residues in the CDR3. CDR3 sequence (DNA): TGTGCCAGCAGTCCCGGGACAACGAGCTCCTACAATGAGCAGTTCTTC. This sequence encodes CASSPGTTSSYNEQFF.

V usage is TRBV5-1 and J usage is TRBJ2-1, with D possibly TRBD2 on 6 matching bases. The CDR3 has 16 residues. The V and J ends lost 0 bases and 7 bases respectively, with 17 bases between them. The germline V gene encodes CDR1 SGHRS and CDR2 YFSETQ. The DNA for the CDR3 is TGCGCCAGCAGCTTGGCCCTGGGGGGAGGTAAGAATGAGCAGTTCTTC. This sequence encodes CASSLALGGGKNEQFF.

The chain joins TRBV11-3 to TRBJ1-1, with D possibly matching TRBD1 (6 bases). Germline lookup yields CDR1 SGHNT and CDR2 YENEEA. The CDR3 is 15 amino acids. The ends were cut back, 4 bases at V and 0 bases at J, with 12 bases in the middle. The CDR3 loop is CASSSYRVMNTEAFF. CDR3 DNA sequence: TGTGCCAGCAGCTCTTACAGGGTAATGAACACTGAAGCTTTCTTT.

V usage is TRBV29-1 and J usage is TRBJ2-5, with D tentatively TRBD1 (6 bases). This CDR3 is 12 amino acids long. V was cut by 7 bases and J by 4 bases, with 13 bases left in between. Germline CDR1 SQVTM, CDR2 ANQGSEA. The CDR3 sequence: CSAAVGGETQYF. In DNA, the CDR3 is TGCAGCGCCGCAGTAGGGGGAGAGACCCAGTACTTC.

The V and J genes are TRBV4-2 and TRBJ1-4, with TRBD1 matching over 7 bases. The V and J ends lost 5 bases and 6 bases, in that order; junction bases with no gene match: 6. This CDR3 has 14 residues. The germline gives CDR1 LGHNA, CDR2 YNFKEQ. The DNA of the CDR3 is TGTGCCAGCAGCTCCGGGACAGTGGATGAAAAACTGTTTTTT. Residues: CASSSGTVDEKLFF.